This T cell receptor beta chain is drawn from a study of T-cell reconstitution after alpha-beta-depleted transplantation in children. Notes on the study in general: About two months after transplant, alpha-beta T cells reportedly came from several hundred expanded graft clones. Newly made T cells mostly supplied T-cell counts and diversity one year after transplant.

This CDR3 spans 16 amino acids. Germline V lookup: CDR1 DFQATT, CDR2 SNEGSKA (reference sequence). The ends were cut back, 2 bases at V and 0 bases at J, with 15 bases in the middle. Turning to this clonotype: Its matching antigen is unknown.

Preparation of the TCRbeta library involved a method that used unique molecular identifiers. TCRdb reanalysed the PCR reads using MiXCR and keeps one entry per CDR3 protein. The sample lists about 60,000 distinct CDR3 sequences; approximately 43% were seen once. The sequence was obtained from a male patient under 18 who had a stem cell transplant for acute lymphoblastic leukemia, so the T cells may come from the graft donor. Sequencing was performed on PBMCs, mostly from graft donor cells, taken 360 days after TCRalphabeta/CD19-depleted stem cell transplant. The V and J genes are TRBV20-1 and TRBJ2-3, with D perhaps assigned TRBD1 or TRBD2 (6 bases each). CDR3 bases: TGCAGTGCTAGATCTTTCCACGGGGGCAGCACAGATACGCAGTATTTT. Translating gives CSARSFHGGSTDTQYF.